This is a list of T cell receptor beta chains from one sample in a study of T cell responses to AZD1222 COVID-19 vaccine. The repertoire was sequenced with immunoSEQ multiplex PCR; TCRdb's copy has only in-frame clones and lacks some. The table records about 150,000 clones, about 90% of them present only once. The sequences come from peripheral blood, collected on day 0 of AZD1222 vaccination. The receptors shown here come from an adult in good health. CDR3s include the opening cysteine and the closing phenylalanine or tryptophan. The order of the fields is D gene, clone size, J gene, V gene, CDR3 protein, CDR3 DNA. A D gene is named only where the DNA matches it firmly. Expanded clones get a size class; other rows say once, few or many, or leave the size out.

-,-,TRBJ1-1,TRBV6-5,CASSRRGGGAFF,TGTGCCAGCAGTCGACGCGGTGGCGGAGCTTTCTTT
-,-,TRBJ1-3,TRBV19,CASRGTSGNTIYF,TGTGCCAGCCGGGGGACTAGCGGAAACACCATATATTTT
-,few,TRBJ2-7,TRBV14,CASSPISLRDDLKQYF,TGTGCCAGCAGCCCTATCTCCTTACGGGACGATCTAAAGCAGTACTTC
-,-,TRBJ1-2,TRBV10-2,CASSDGLYGYTF,TGCGCCAGCAGTGATGGGTTATATGGCTACACCTTC
-,-,TRBJ1-1,TRBV18,CASSPLGSNTEAFF,TGTGCCAGCTCACCACTCGGCAGCAACACTGAAGCTTTCTTT
TRBD1,-,TRBJ1-1,TRBV6-1,CASSEAFGTGGTEAFF,TGTGCCAGCAGTGAAGCGTTCGGGACAGGGGGCACTGAAGCTTTCTTT
-,once,TRBJ1-1,TRBV6-4,CASKAERMNTEAFF,TGTGCCAGCAAAGCCGAACGGATGAACACTGAAGCTTTCTTT
TRBD1,-,TRBJ1-1,TRBV7-2,CASSFLTQGAGGTEAFF,TGTGCCAGCAGCTTTCTTACCCAGGGGGCTGGTGGCACTGAAGCTTTCTTT
-,-,TRBJ1-1,TRBV12-5,CASGLETGTEAFF,TGTGCTAGTGGTTTGGAGACGGGGACTGAAGCTTTCTTT
TRBD1,-,TRBJ1-2,TRBV7-2,CASSSTGTGGGYGYTF,TGTGCCAGCAGCTCCACCGGGACAGGGGGAGGTTATGGCTACACCTTC
TRBD1,-,TRBJ2-1,TRBV9,CASSGGVGQESDNEQFF,TGTGCCAGCAGCGGAGGCGTTGGACAGGAGAGCGACAATGAGCAGTTCTTC
-,-,TRBJ1-1,TRBV19,CATTRGNRDTEAFF,TGTGCCACCACCCGGGGGAATAGGGACACTGAAGCTTTCTTT
-,once,TRBJ1-3,TRBV6-5,CASSYSGPYSGNTIYF,TGTGCCAGCAGTTACTCGGGTCCGTACTCTGGAAACACCATATATTTT
TRBD1,once,TRBJ1-2,TRBV29-1,CSVKTRDSSKRGYTF,TGCAGCGTGAAGACGAGGGACAGCTCCAAGAGGGGCTACACCTTC
-,-,TRBJ1-3,TRBV30,CACSKVTGNTIYF,TGTGCCTGCAGTAAGGTTACTGGAAACACCATATATTTT
-,-,TRBJ1-2,TRBV9,CASSPLGGGYTF,TGTGCCAGCAGCCCGCTGGGGGGCGGCTACACCTTC
-,once,TRBJ2-7,TRBV27,CASSFGRTSYEQYF,TGTGCCAGCAGTTTTGGGCGGACCTCCTACGAGCAGTACTTC
-,-,TRBJ1-6,TRBV7-9,CASSLVEGDNSPLHF,TGTGCCAGCAGCTTAGTTGAAGGGGATAATTCACCCCTCCACTTT
TRBD1,-,TRBJ1-1,TRBV2,CASTNDRATEAFF,TGTGCCAGCACAAACGACAGGGCCACTGAAGCTTTCTTT
-,-,TRBJ1-5,TRBV28,CASMPQRWAPQHF,TGTGCCAGTATGCCACAGCGGTGGGCGCCCCAGCATTTT
TRBD1,few,TRBJ1-1,TRBV4-3,CASSQSRDSIMNTEAFF,TGCGCCAGCAGCCAATCTCGGGACAGCATTATGAACACTGAAGCTTTCTTT
TRBD2,-,TRBJ2-7,TRBV28,CASSVAGTSDLEQYF,TGTGCCAGCAGCGTCGCCGGGACTAGCGATCTCGAGCAGTACTTC
TRBD1,once,TRBJ1-2,TRBV7-2,CASRPGQSYGYTF,TGTGCCAGCAGACCGGGACAGAGCTATGGCTACACCTTC
-,once,TRBJ2-1,TRBV5-4,CASSYLRSSDEQFF,TGTGCCAGCAGCTACCTTAGGTCCTCGGATGAGCAGTTCTTC
TRBD2,once,TRBJ2-2,TRBV27,CASSPLGVTGGSNGELFF,TGTGCCAGCAGTCCCTTGGGGGTAACGGGAGGGTCCAACGGGGAGCTGTTTTTT
-,-,TRBJ2-1,TRBV24-1,CATSDTGLNEQFF,TGTGCCACCAGTGATACAGGGTTAAATGAGCAGTTCTTC
-,-,TRBJ1-1,TRBV2,CASSDTGGDPEAFF,TGTGCCAGCAGTGATACAGGAGGGGACCCTGAAGCTTTCTTT
TRBD1,few,TRBJ1-5,TRBV6-2/TRBV6-3,CASSRGTENQPQHF,TGTGCCAGCAGCCGTGGGACAGAGAATCAGCCCCAGCATTTT
-,-,TRBJ1-1,TRBV30,CALRPGMFGEGNTEAFF,TGTGCCTTACGACCGGGAATGTTCGGGGAGGGAAACACTGAAGCTTTCTTT
TRBD1,-,TRBJ2-7,TRBV4-2,CASSQVLGQGTYEQYF,TGTGCCAGCAGCCAAGTTTTGGGACAGGGCACCTACGAGCAGTACTTC
-,-,TRBJ1-2,TRBV13,CASSLGSQGYTF,TGTGCCAGCAGCTTAGGGTCTCAGGGCTACACCTTC
-,few,TRBJ1-5,TRBV19,CASNLFDQPQHF,TGTGCCAGTAACTTGTTTGATCAGCCCCAGCATTTT
TRBD1,-,TRBJ1-5,TRBV2,CASSRRQGESNQPQHF,TGTGCCAGCAGCCGAAGACAGGGGGAGAGCAATCAGCCCCAGCATTTT
-,-,TRBJ1-1,TRBV6-5,CASTQGLGTEAFF,TGTGCCAGCACCCAAGGCCTCGGCACTGAAGCTTTCTTT
-,-,TRBJ1-2,TRBV7-8,CASSLDSRLINYGYTF,TGTGCCAGCAGCTTAGACTCTCGCCTCATTAACTATGGCTACACCTTC
TRBD1,-,TRBJ2-6,TRBV27,CASYSGTGGNGANVLTF,TGTGCCAGTTACTCCGGGACAGGGGGAAATGGGGCCAACGTCCTGACTTTC
-,-,TRBJ1-3,TRBV2,CASSDGLRGNTIYF,TGTGCCAGCAGCGATGGACTGAGAGGAAACACCATATATTTT
-,-,TRBJ1-4,TRBV11-2,CASSWLGYEKLFF,TGTGCCAGCAGCTGGCTGGGGTATGAAAAACTGTTTTTT
-,-,TRBJ1-1,TRBV18,CASSPLGSGGDTEAFF,TGTGCCAGCTCACCCCTCGGTTCCGGGGGGGACACTGAAGCTTTCTTT
-,-,TRBJ2-2,TRBV19,CASSIEGYTGELFF,TGTGCCAGTAGTATTGAAGGGTACACCGGGGAGCTGTTTTTT
-,-,TRBJ1-1,TRBV11-1,CASSLPRYTEAFF,TGTGCCAGCAGCCTCCCAAGGTACACTGAAGCTTTCTTT
-,-,TRBJ2-1,TRBV21-1,CASTNPPGQTTSYNEQFF,TGTGCCAGCACCAATCCCCCGGGACAGACCACCTCCTACAATGAGCAGTTCTTC
-,-,TRBJ1-6,TRBV28,CASSSSQEPYNSPLHF,TGTGCCAGCAGTTCATCACAGGAACCCTATAATTCACCCCTCCACTTT
TRBD1,-,TRBJ1-1,TRBV3-1/TRBV3-2,CASSLDRGGTEAFF,TGTGCCAGCAGCCTGGACAGGGGAGGGACTGAAGCTTTCTTT
-,-,TRBJ2-1,TRBV30,CAWSTLRGDNEQFF,TGTGCCTGGAGTACCCTTAGAGGGGACAATGAGCAGTTCTTC
-,-,TRBJ1-4,TRBV28,CASSFGRATNEKLFF,TGTGCCAGCAGTTTCGGCAGGGCAACTAATGAAAAACTGTTTTTT
-,-,TRBJ1-5,TRBV10-2,CASSESVFNQPQHF,TGCGCCAGCAGTGAATCAGTATTCAATCAGCCCCAGCATTTT
TRBD1,-,TRBJ1-2,TRBV28,CASHPGQGSGYTF,TGTGCCAGCCATCCGGGACAGGGATCCGGCTACACCTTC
TRBD2,once,TRBJ2-1,TRBV4-3,CASSQEMGLAGGVGNEQFF,TGCGCCAGCAGCCAAGAAATGGGACTAGCGGGGGGGGTTGGGAATGAGCAGTTCTTC
-,-,TRBJ1-1,TRBV9,CASSVGRYTEAFF,TGTGCCAGCAGCGTAGGACGGTACACTGAAGCTTTCTTT
TRBD2,-,TRBJ2-3,TRBV7-8,CASSLGPSGNVDTQYF,TGTGCCAGCAGCTTAGGCCCTAGCGGAAATGTGGATACGCAGTATTTT
TRBD1,-,TRBJ2-7,TRBV7-9,CASSLKGQSYEQYF,TGTGCCAGCAGCTTAAAGGGACAGTCCTACGAGCAGTACTTC
-,-,TRBJ1-2,TRBV29-1,CSVVVPGSYGYTF,TGCAGCGTTGTTGTCCCGGGAAGCTATGGCTACACCTTC
TRBD1,-,TRBJ2-5,TRBV9,CASSADRGQETQYF,TGTGCCAGCAGCGCGGACAGGGGCCAAGAGACCCAGTACTTC
-,-,TRBJ2-1,TRBV6-4,CASSARVGDLYNEQFF,TGTGCCAGCAGTGCCAGGGTAGGGGACTTGTACAATGAGCAGTTCTTC
-,-,TRBJ1-3,TRBV4-2,CASSTDVGGGNTIYF,TGTGCCAGCAGCACAGACGTCGGGGGTGGAAACACCATATATTTT
TRBD1,once,TRBJ1-2,TRBV5-1,CASSLPGQSYGYTF,TGCGCCAGCAGCTTACCGGGACAGAGCTATGGCTACACCTTC
-,-,TRBJ2-5,TRBV19,CASSWFAGETQYF,TGTGCCAGTAGCTGGTTTGCGGGAGAGACCCAGTACTTC
TRBD2,-,TRBJ2-2,TRBV6-5,CASSFSGRHTGELFF,TGTGCCAGCAGTTTTAGCGGGAGGCACACCGGGGAGCTGTTTTTT